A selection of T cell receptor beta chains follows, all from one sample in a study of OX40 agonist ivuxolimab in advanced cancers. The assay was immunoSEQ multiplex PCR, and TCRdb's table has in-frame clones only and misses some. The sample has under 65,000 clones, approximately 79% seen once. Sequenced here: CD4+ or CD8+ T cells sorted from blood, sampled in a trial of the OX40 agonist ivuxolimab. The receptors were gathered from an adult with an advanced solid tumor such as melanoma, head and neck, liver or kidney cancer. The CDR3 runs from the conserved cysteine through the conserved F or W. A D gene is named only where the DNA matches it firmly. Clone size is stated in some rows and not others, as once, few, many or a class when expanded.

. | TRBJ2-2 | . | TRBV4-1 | CASSQERGRNTGELFF | TGCGCCAGCAGCCAAGAGAGGGGACGGAACACCGGGGAGCTGTTTTTT
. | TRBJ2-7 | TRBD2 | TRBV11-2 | CASSPGLASTYEQYF | TGTGCCAGCAGCCCGGGACTAGCGAGTACCTACGAGCAGTACTTC
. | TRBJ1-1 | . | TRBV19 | CASSINRGGTEAFF | TGTGCCAGTAGTATAAATAGGGGCGGCACTGAAGCTTTCTTT
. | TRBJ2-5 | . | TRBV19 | CASSIMGAGPQETQYF | TGTGCCAGTAGTATTATGGGGGCGGGACCCCAAGAGACCCAGTACTTC
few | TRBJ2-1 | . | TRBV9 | CASSVVGATYNEQFF | TGTGCCAGCAGCGTAGTGGGGGCCACCTACAATGAGCAGTTCTTC
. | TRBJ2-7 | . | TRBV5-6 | CASSPRGRYEQYF | TGTGCCAGCAGCCCCCGGGGACGCTACGAGCAGTACTTC
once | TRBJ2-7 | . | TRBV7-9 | CASARGGLAYEQYF | TGTGCCAGCGCGAGGGGGGGCTTGGCCTACGAGCAGTACTTC
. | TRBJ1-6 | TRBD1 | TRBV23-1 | CASHGTAPIYNSPLHF | TGCGCCAGTCATGGGACAGCACCTATCTATAATTCACCCCTCCACTTT
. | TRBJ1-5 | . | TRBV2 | CASSDTYSNQPQHF | TGTGCCAGCAGTGATACATATAGCAATCAGCCCCAGCATTTT
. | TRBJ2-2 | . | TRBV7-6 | CASSLAGGPGTGELFF | TGTGCCAGCAGCTTAGCGGGGGGGCCAGGCACCGGGGAGCTGTTTTTT
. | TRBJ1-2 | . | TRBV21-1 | CASSQQGYYGYTF | TGTGCCAGCAGCCAGCAGGGATACTATGGCTACACCTTC
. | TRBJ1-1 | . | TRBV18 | CASSSSPPSRNTEAFF | TGTGCCAGCTCATCGAGCCCACCGTCTAGGAACACTGAAGCTTTCTTT
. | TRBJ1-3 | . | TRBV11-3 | CASSYVGGNTIYF | TGTGCCAGCAGCTACGTGGGGGGAAACACCATATATTTT
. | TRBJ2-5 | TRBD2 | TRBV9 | CASSPSGGQETQYF | TGTGCCAGCAGTCCGAGCGGGGGCCAAGAGACCCAGTACTTC
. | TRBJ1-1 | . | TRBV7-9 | CASRLTGGDTEAFF | TGTGCCAGCAGATTGACAGGAGGTGACACTGAAGCTTTCTTT
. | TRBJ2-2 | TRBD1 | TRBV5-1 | CASSSLIGQAITGELFF | TGCGCCAGCAGCTCTCTGATCGGACAGGCAATCACCGGGGAGCTGTTTTTT
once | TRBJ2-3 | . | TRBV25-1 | CASSERRRDTQYF | TGTGCCAGCAGTGAACGGCGACGGGATACGCAGTATTTT
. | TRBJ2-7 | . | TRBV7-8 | CASSLPVRFGSHEQYF | TGTGCCAGCAGCTTACCCGTCAGGTTTGGTTCTCACGAGCAGTACTTC
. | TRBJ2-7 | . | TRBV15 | CATSRDTVYEQYF | TGTGCCACCAGCCGGGACACCGTCTACGAGCAGTACTTC
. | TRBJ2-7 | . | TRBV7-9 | CASSLDRGYEQYF | TGTGCCAGCAGCTTAGACAGAGGCTACGAGCAGTACTTC